The clone carrying this TCR beta chain showed up many times. The antigen is unknown. The data derive from a study of response to subunit inactivated influenza vaccine. V was shortened by 1 base and J by 1 base, with 20 bases between the two germline ends. This CDR3 comprises 19 residues. Germline V lookup: CDR1 MGHDK, CDR2 SYGVNS. TCRdb re-derived calls from the RT-PCR reads in MiXCR, one entry per CDR3 protein. The data show around 480,000 distinct CDR3 sequences, roughly 11% seen once. Whole-study results and caveats: The authors suggested that every seasonal influenza vaccination recruits few new T cells.

This TCR came from a man in his forties or fifties who received an inactivated influenza vaccine. The chain couples TRBV25-1 to TRBJ2-1; D gene unclear. The source material was PBMCs from blood, sampled roughly 6 weeks after vaccination. CDR3 sequence: CASSEWQDGNRVSYNEQFF. The CDR3 region has the DNA TGTGCCAGCAGTGAATGGCAGGATGGTAATAGGGTGTCCTACAATGAGCAGTTCTTC.